Below, 9 T cell receptor beta chains from the same sample are listed, as sequenced in a study of T cells after yellow fever vaccination. TCRdb analysed the 5' RACE reads with MiXCR anew, one entry per CDR3 protein. The sample holds hundreds of thousands of distinct CDR3 sequences, roughly 13% seen once. Sequencing was performed on PBMCs, taken on the day of the yellow fever booster vaccination. The receptors shown here come from a man aged 25-45 years who received the YFV17D yellow fever vaccine.

This clonotype has at least ten counts. The junction departs from germline at one end; a sequencing error may be responsible. This sequence joins TRBV18 and TRBJ2-5, with no clear D. Germline assignment: CDR1 KGHSH and CDR2 LQKENI. The CDR3 is 13 amino acids. DNA for the CDR3: TGCGCCAGCAGCCCCGGGTCACAAGAGACCCAGTACTTC. Its protein is CASSPGSQETQYF.

The chain combines TRBV7-4 with TRBJ2-5, with D tentatively TRBD1 (7 bases). The CDR3 extends over 15 amino acids. Germline-derived CDR1 and CDR2 are SGHVT and SQSDAQ. Trimming stripped 5 bases from V and 5 bases from J, with 18 bases between. The CDR3 DNA is TGTGCCAGCAGCCACGGGCAGGGGGGAGTGGAGACCCAGTACTTC. As protein: CASSHGQGGVETQYF.

This clonotype was seen only a few times. This rearrangement joins TRBV20-1 to TRBJ1-6; tentatively, D is TRBD1 (6 bases). The CDR3 totals 13 residues. In germline, CDR1 is DFQATT, CDR2 SNEGSKA (reference sequence). The ends were cut back, 4 bases at V and 6 bases at J, with 10 bases in the middle. The CDR3 spells CSAKDSSNSPLHF. The CDR3 nucleotides read TGCAGTGCTAAGGACAGTAGTAATTCACCCCTCCACTTT.

This clonotype appeared a few times. This chain joins TRBV20-1 and TRBJ2-5, with 10 bases lining up with TRBD2. The V segment lost 5 bases and the J segment 4 bases; nucleotides outside the gene matches: 4. The CDR3 totals 13 residues. CDR1 DFQATT and CDR2 SNEGSKA come from the germline V gene (reference sequence). In DNA, the CDR3 is TGCAGTGCTCCAGCGGGAGGGAGAGAGACCCAGTACTTC. Encoded protein: CSAPAGGRETQYF.

This clonotype came up a few times. The V call is TRBV28, the J call TRBJ2-3; possible D gene TRBD2, 5 bases. Germline V gene lookup returns CDR1 MDHEN and CDR2 SYDVKM. V lost 5 bases, J lost 9 bases, and 21 bases lay in between. This CDR3 comprises 15 residues. The CDR3 nucleotides read TGTGCCAGCAGTCCTACCCTAGGACTCGCGACGACGCAGTATTTT. As protein: CASSPTLGLATTQYF.

In its sample, this clonotype was seen a few times. The V and J genes are TRBV20-1 and TRBJ2-1; 8 bases are a match to TRBD2. Germline CDR1 reads DFQATT; CDR2 reads SNEGSKA (reference sequence). This CDR3 comprises 14 residues. The V gene end was trimmed by 5 bases and the J gene end by 3 bases; junction bases not matched to a gene: 6. CDR3 nucleotides: TGCAGTGCTCCGAGCGGGAGCCACTACAATGAGCAGTTCTTC. This encodes CSAPSGSHYNEQFF.

Regarding this clonotype: The junction and the germline gene differ at one end; a read error may be behind it. This chain uses TRBV20-1 with TRBJ1-3; D might be TRBD1 (5 bases). The germline V gene encodes CDR1 DFQATT and CDR2 SNEGSKA (reference sequence). The CDR3 is made up of 14 amino acids. In DNA form, the CDR3 reads TGCTGTGCTAGCCAGGGCGGTTCTGGAAACACCATATATTTT. Amino acid sequence: CCASQGGSGNTIYF.

This clonotype came up a few times. The CDR3 region has the DNA TGTGCCAGCAGGGGGGGGACAGGCCCCTACGAGCAGTACTTC. This sequence encodes CASRGGTGPYEQYF. The chain has TRBV28 and TRBJ2-7; possibly TRBD1 for D (8 bases). The CDR3 has 14 amino acids. Germline CDR1 is MDHEN and CDR2 is SYDVKM. V was clipped by 6 bases and J by 2 bases, with 14 bases between them.

This clonotype was seen more than once but under ten times. The chain combines TRBV10-1 with TRBJ2-7; 10 bases match TRBD2. Unmatched junction bases numbered 12, after V lost 6 bases and J lost 4 bases. Germline loops: CDR1 WNHNN, CDR2 SYGVQD (reference sequence). The CDR3 is 16 residues long. For the CDR3, the DNA is TGCGCCAGCAGCAAATCTACCGGGACTAGCGTTTACGAGCAGTACTTC. As protein: CASSKSTGTSVYEQYF.